Below, one TCR beta chain is given with its context. It lacks a known antigen. One base away there is no much larger clone; base qualities are not given. Ficoll-Paque density gradient centrifugation was the method used to isolate PBMCs. Sequencing was carried out with an Illumina NovaSeq 6000. TCRalpha and TCRbeta cDNA libraries were constructed by 5'RACE with constant-segment primers, with sample barcodes and unique molecular identifiers being introduced. Trizol reagent was used to extract RNA from every sample. Libraries were amplified in two PCR steps, with a second sample barcode and Illumina TruSeq adapters added in the second step. Sequencing of libraries was performed on an Illumina NovaSeq with 2 x 150 bp paired-end reads. From the authors' description of their analysis: Reads were demultiplexed and collapsed into UMI-guided consensus sequences with migec v1.2.7. Using mixcr v2.1.11, UMI consensuses were aligned to TRA and TRB V and J templates and then assembled into clonotypes. A clonotype was counted as expanded or contracted only when both edgeR and NoisET called the clonotype significant, with the noise models trained on biological replicates. For edgeR calls, the thresholds were a false discovery rate-adjusted p below 0.01 and a log2 fold-change of 1. As an exploratory analysis of dynamics, max-normalized trajectories of the 1000 most abundant clonotypes were examined with PCA combined with hierarchical clustering. The CD4 or CD8 phenotype of responding clones was assigned using the separately sequenced CD4+ and CD8+ repertoires. TCRdb trimmed public reads at Q25 via fastp, called clones via MiXCR and kept in-frame beta chains. Every CDR3 protein is listed once, alongside the most common genes and DNA of its rows. In this record, the V and J calls reflect TCRdb's handling and not the investigators' own analysis. The sample data list 180,000 or so distinct CDR3 sequences, and 16% of these were observed just once. Clones ranked in the top ten supply approximately 2.2% of the sample.

There are 13 amino acids in the CDR3, from cysteine to phenylalanine inclusive. Just CDR3 DNA is preserved here, 39 bases in frame from base 1. A distance of 6 bases separates the germline ends of V and J, which lose 3 bases and 1 base respectively. Sequences SGHAT (CDR1) and FQDESV (CDR2) are obtained from the germline V gene (reference sequence). This record belongs to a study of T-cell memory formation after mild COVID-19 (dated by TCRdb to the early 2020s). Background for the entire study: TCR sequence clusters from the two donors were largely donor specific. T-cell clones expanding and contracting after mild COVID-19 in two donors were tracked by longitudinal TCRalpha and TCRbeta repertoire sequencing. Two young, previously healthy adult volunteers made up the cohort, one male and one female. Study-level results and caveats: Clones that contracted from day 15 to 85 showed balanced CD4/CD8 phenotypes, whereas a second wave of clones that expanded from day 15 to 37 leaned towards CD4+. Only a couple of mild cases were covered by the study, and larger cohorts that include severe cases with pre-infection samples were considered necessary. Some responding clones were found in pre-infection memory, which suggests that pre-existing cross-reactive memory T cells took part in the SARS-CoV-2 response. Contracting CD4+ clones were found mainly in CM and EM memory subsets, while CD8+ clones were enriched in EMRA. Whether the second-wave clones peaking on day 37 were SARS-CoV-2 specific was not confirmed.

The sequence was obtained from an adult woman who had mild COVID-19 (a few samples of this study predate the infection). The sample titles of this study are shuffled in the database, so cell type and time point are left out; the donor was told from shared clones. The chain employs TRBV11-1 and TRBJ1-1; no D gene is confidently identified. Material for sequencing was PBMCs or a T cell subset sorted from them (not recorded which). DNA sequence: TGTGCCAGCAGCTTGTGGAGGAACACTGAAGCTTTCTTT. This yields the protein CASSLWRNTEAFF.